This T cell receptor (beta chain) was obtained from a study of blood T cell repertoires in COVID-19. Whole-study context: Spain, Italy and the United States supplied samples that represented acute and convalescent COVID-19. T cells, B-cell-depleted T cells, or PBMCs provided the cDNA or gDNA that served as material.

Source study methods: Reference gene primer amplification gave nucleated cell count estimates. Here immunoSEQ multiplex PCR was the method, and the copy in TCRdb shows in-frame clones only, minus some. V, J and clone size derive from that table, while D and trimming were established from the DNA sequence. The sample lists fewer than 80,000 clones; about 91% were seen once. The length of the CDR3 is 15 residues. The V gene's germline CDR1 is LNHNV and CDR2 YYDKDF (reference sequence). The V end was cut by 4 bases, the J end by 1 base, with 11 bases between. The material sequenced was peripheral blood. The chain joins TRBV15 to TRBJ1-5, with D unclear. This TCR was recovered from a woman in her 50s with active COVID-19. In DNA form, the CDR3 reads TGTGCCACCAGCACGGGTCGGTCCAGCAATCAGCCCCAGCATTTT. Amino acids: CATSTGRSSNQPQHF.